The present TCR beta chain was sequenced within a study of blood T cell repertoires in COVID-19. Whole-study context: There were acute and convalescent COVID-19 samples, and they came from the United States, Italy and Spain. PBMCs, B-cell-depleted T cells, or T cells were the source of the cDNA or gDNA that made up the material.

V was clipped by 6 bases and J by 6 bases, with 27 bases between them. The CDR3 length is 19 residues. The germline V gene has CDR1 LNHDA and CDR2 SQIVND (reference sequence). TCRdb's copy holds only in-frame clones and misses some; the assay was immunoSEQ multiplex PCR. The data show more than 65,000 clones, more than 60% seen once. This clonotype originated in a woman older than 75 with active or convalescent COVID-19. The V and J genes are TRBV19 and TRBJ1-6; no firm D call. Sequencing was performed on peripheral blood. The CDR3 DNA reads TGTGCCAGTAGCCCGACTCACCCCCGCGGGCCAGGTGGTAATTCACCCCTCCACTTT. Amino acid sequence: CASSPTHPRGPGGNSPLHF.